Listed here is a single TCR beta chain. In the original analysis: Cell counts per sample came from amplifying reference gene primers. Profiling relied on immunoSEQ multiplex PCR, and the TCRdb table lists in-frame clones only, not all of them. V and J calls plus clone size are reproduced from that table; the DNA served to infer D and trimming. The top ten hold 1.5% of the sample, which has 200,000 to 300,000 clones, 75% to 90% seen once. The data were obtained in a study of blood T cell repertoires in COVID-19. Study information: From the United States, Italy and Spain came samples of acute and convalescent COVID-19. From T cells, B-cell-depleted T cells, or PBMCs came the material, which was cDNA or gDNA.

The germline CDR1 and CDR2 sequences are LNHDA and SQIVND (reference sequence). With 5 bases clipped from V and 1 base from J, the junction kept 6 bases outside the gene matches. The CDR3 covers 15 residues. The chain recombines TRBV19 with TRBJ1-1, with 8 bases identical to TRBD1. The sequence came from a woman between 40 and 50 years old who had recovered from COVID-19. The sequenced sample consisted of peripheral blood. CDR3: CASSETGGKNTEAFF. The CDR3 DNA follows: TGTGCCAGTAGTGAAACAGGGGGAAAGAACACTGAAGCTTTCTTT. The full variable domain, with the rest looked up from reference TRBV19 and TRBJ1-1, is DGGITQSPKYLFRKEGQNVTLSCEQNLNHDAMYWYRQDPGQGLRLIYYSQIVNDFQKGDIAEGYSVSREKKESFPLTVTSAQKNPTAFYLCASSETGGKNTEAFFGQGTRLTVV.